This T cell receptor beta chain is drawn from a study of cytomegalovirus exposure and HLA in healthy donors. TCRdb's table, derived via immunoSEQ multiplex PCR, lists solely in-frame clones and lacks some. Here the sample spans roughly 300,000 clones, just over 85% being singletons. This CDR3 comprises 14 residues. Trimming pared 4 bases from V and 5 bases from J, leaving 13 bases between. CDR1 and CDR2 (germline): MGHDK, SYGVNS. The chain links TRBV25-1 to TRBJ2-3; D is possibly TRBD2 (6 bases). This sequence originates from a woman under 30 in good health and CMV-seronegative. The specimen was PBMCs. CDR3 region: CASSGRELVDTQYF. The CDR3 nucleotides are TGTGCCAGCAGTGGGCGGGAATTGGTAGATACGCAGTATTTT.